This T cell receptor beta chain was recorded in a study of CXCR3-negative and CXCR3-positive naive CD8 T cells. The libraries of TRB cDNA were constructed through 5' RACE using UMI labels. TCRdb processed the 5' RACE reads again and assigns one entry to each CDR3 protein, with no DNA. The sample has tens of thousands of distinct CDR3 sequences. Study-wide points: Similarly elevated diversity marked both naive subsets, with memory CD8+ cells showing far lower diversity. Naive subsets had comparable surface CD5, so TRB CDR3 properties gauged TCR strength. TRB CDR3 hydrophobicity was greater in CXCR3-positive naive cells than in CXCR3-negative naive cells.

Note on this clonotype: Antigen unknown.

From germline, CDR1 is SGHRS and CDR2 YFSETQ. The CDR3 has 13 residues. Sorting yielded triplicates of more than 250,000 cells for each CD8+ T cell subset. Sample: naive CXCR3+ CD8+ T cells from blood. Subset here: CD45RO-CCR7+CD27+CD95- naive CD8+ T cells expressing CXCR3 (TNR3+). This TCR was recovered from a human donor in good health. Some clones in this sample may be carry-over from other donors' samples. V gene TRBV5-1 combines with J gene TRBJ1-1; as DNA is missing, the TRBD1 call by TCRdb cannot be tested. The CDR3 reads CASSWPGGTEAFF.